The 28 T cell receptor beta chains given below trace back to one sample, sequenced in a study of early T cells in non-severe SARS-CoV-2 infection. One entry per CDR3 protein results from TCRdb running MiXCR on the 5' RACE reads. The sample holds 85,000 to 100,000 distinct CDR3 sequences, 11% seen once. Specimen: whole blood, collected at baseline. These receptor sequences come from an adult who was a healthcare worker with PCR-confirmed SARS-CoV-2 infection or an uninfected control (not recorded which).

The table lists this clonotype with a few counts. The rearrangement uses TRBV12-3 or TRBV12-4 and TRBJ1-2, with TRBD1 matching over 7 bases. The CDR3 sequence is 16 residues long. V was clipped by 5 bases and J by 2 bases; unmatched bases: 11. The chain's CDR3 is CASSETGQVQNYGYTF. The CDR3 DNA sequence: TGTGCCAGCAGTGAAACCGGACAGGTGCAAAACTATGGCTACACCTTC.

This chain links TRBV3-1 with TRBJ1-2; no firm D call. Trimming pared 2 bases from V and 3 bases from J, leaving 7 bases between. Germline V gives CDR1 LGHDT, CDR2 YNNKEL (reference sequence). The CDR3 sequence is 13 residues long. This CDR3 is CASSQWEDYGYTF. Written as DNA, the CDR3 is TGTGCCAGCAGCCAATGGGAGGACTATGGCTACACCTTC.

This clonotype showed up just a few times. Written as DNA, the CDR3 is TGTGCCAGCACACCACGGGGCAGGGGCGATAGCAATCAGCCCCAGCATTTT. Protein product: CASTPRGRGDSNQPQHF. The V gene is TRBV6-2 or TRBV6-3, the J gene TRBJ1-5, with D perhaps TRBD1 (6 bases). The CDR3 extends over 17 amino acids. Between the trimmed V and J ends, which lost 7 bases and 0 bases, there was a span of 19 bases. The germline gives CDR1 MNHEY, CDR2 SVGEGT.

The table lists this clonotype with a few counts. The rearrangement uses TRBV10-1 and TRBJ2-7, with D unresolved. The CDR3 runs 14 residues. The V and J ends lost 3 bases and 0 bases respectively, with 9 bases between them. CDR1 is WNHNN, CDR2 SYGVQD, per germline (reference sequence). The CDR3 is CASSEKKFSYEQYF. The CDR3 DNA follows: TGCGCCAGCAGTGAAAAAAAGTTCTCCTACGAGCAGTACTTC.

J is TRBJ1-6 and V is TRBV9, with D possibly TRBD1 on 5 matching bases. The V and J ends lost 3 bases and 6 bases respectively, with 10 bases between them. The V gene's germline CDR1 is SGDLS and CDR2 YYNGEE. The CDR3 has 14 amino acids. The DNA for the CDR3 is TGTGCCAGCAGCGCTGGGGGAGTTAATTCACCCCTCCACTTT. Its translation is CASSAGGVNSPLHF.

In its sample, this clonotype was seen many times. The chain couples TRBV29-1 to TRBJ1-2; D is perhaps TRBD1 (5 bases). Looked up from germline, CDR1 is SQVTM and CDR2 is ANQGSEA. CDR3 length: 11 amino acids. The V gene lost 5 bases and the J gene lost 7 bases, with 11 bases spanning the gap. The CDR3 DNA sequence: TGCAGCGTTATAGCAGGGTTTGGCTACACCTTC. It codes for CSVIAGFGYTF.

This clonotype came up many times. The chain uses TRBV4-2 and TRBJ2-1; the D is unclear. The germline gives CDR1 LGHNA, CDR2 YNFKEQ. V dropped 3 bases and J dropped 7 bases, with 7 bases sitting between them. The CDR3 loop spans 12 amino acids. As DNA, the CDR3 is TGTGCCAGCAGCCAGCTGACAAATGAGCAGTTCTTC. Translation: CASSQLTNEQFF.

At least ten counts were recorded for this clonotype. This chain links TRBV3-1 with TRBJ1-4; 7 positions agree with TRBD1. V lost 3 bases to trimming and J lost 2 bases; unmatched junction nucleotides: 3. The CDR3 contains 15 residues. Germline CDR1 reads LGHDT; CDR2 reads YNNKEL (reference sequence). The DNA of the CDR3 is TGTGCCAGCAGCCAGCTACAGGGGACTAATGAAAAACTGTTTTTT. As protein: CASSQLQGTNEKLFF.

The chain combines TRBV6-6 with TRBJ2-7; 7 nucleotides agree with TRBD1. CDR1 is MNHNY and CDR2 is SVGAGI in the germline V gene (reference sequence). Trimming cost V 6 bases and J 3 bases; bases outside gene matches: 5. The CDR3 is 13 amino acids. This CDR3 reads CASRRDSFYEQYF. As DNA, the CDR3 is TGTGCCAGCAGGAGGGACAGCTTCTACGAGCAGTACTTC.

The rearrangement uses TRBV5-5 and TRBJ2-7; weak D call: TRBD1 (5 bases). CDR3 size: 14 residues. The V end was cut by 6 bases, the J end by 0 bases, with 13 bases between. Germline CDR1 SGHKS, CDR2 YYEKEE (reference sequence). CDR3 in amino acids: CASKPDRGSYEQYF. In nucleotides, the CDR3 is TGTGCCAGCAAACCCGATAGGGGCTCCTACGAGCAGTACTTC.

The chain has TRBV5-1 and TRBJ1-1; D may be TRBD1 (6 bases). Germline values: CDR1 SGHRS, CDR2 YFSETQ. V shed 0 bases and J shed 8 bases, with 14 bases lying between them. This CDR3 is 14 amino acids long. The CDR3 loop reads CASSLGGGETEAFF. In DNA form, the CDR3 reads TGCGCCAGCAGCTTGGGAGGGGGTGAGACCGAAGCTTTCTTT.

This clonotype was counted ten times or more. The chain couples TRBV7-3 to TRBJ2-3; D tentatively reads TRBD1 or TRBD2 (5 bases each). The CDR3 loop spans 13 amino acids. V lost 5 bases to trimming and J lost 6 bases, with 12 bases between them. The V gene's germline CDR1 is SGHTA and CDR2 FQGTGA. The CDR3 region is CASSLPGQDTQYF. CDR3 sequence (DNA): TGTGCCAGCAGCCTCCCGGGGCAGGATACGCAGTATTTT.

This clonotype was counted a few times. This chain links TRBV6-5 with TRBJ2-7; TRBD1 agrees at 10 bases. There are 15 residues in the CDR3. Germline CDR1 and CDR2: MNHEY and SVGAGI. V dropped 5 bases and J dropped 2; count of bases not matched to a gene: 6. CDR3 in DNA: TGTGCCAGCAGTGCCCGGGACAGGGGCCCCTACGAGCAGTACTTC. Residues: CASSARDRGPYEQYF.

The chain is built from TRBV20-1 and TRBJ1-2; D is undetermined. The CDR3 spans 14 residues. Germline V gene sequence: CDR1 DFQATT, CDR2 SNEGSKA (reference sequence). DNA for the CDR3: TGCAGGGCAAGGAGCGGAGGGTCTAACTATGGCTACACCTTC. Encoded protein: CRARSGGSNYGYTF.

CDR3 in DNA: TGTGCCAGCAGCTCGCCGAGGGCAGGGGGCCCAGATACGCAGTATTTT. Amino acid sequence: CASSSPRAGGPDTQYF. The gene calls are TRBV7-9 and TRBJ2-3; 8 nucleotides align to TRBD1. J gave up 4 bases and V 4 bases, and 10 bases lay outside the gene matches. Looked up from germline, CDR1 is SEHNR and CDR2 is FQNEAQ (reference sequence). The CDR3 extends over 16 amino acids.

In this sample, this clonotype turned up a few times. This chain joins TRBV29-1 and TRBJ2-5, with 7 bases identical to TRBD1. Germline CDR1 reads SQVTM; CDR2 reads ANQGSEA. This CDR3 has 13 amino acids. The J segment lost 9 bases and the V segment lost 4 bases, leaving 11 bases of the junction unmatched. CDR3 bases: TGCAGCGTTGTACAGGGGCCGAAGGTGGCCCAGTACTTC. Translation: CSVVQGPKVAQYF.

This clonotype has a count of ten or more. CDR3 DNA: TGCAGTGCTAGCCCCATGATGGACAGCTATGGCTACACCTTC. This sequence encodes CSASPMMDSYGYTF. The V gene is TRBV20-1, the J gene TRBJ1-2; D possibly corresponds to TRBD1 (6 bases). The V gene lost 3 bases and the J gene lost 4 bases, with 15 bases spanning the gap. This CDR3 spans 14 amino acids. Germline loops: CDR1 DFQATT, CDR2 SNEGSKA (reference sequence).

The rearrangement uses TRBV7-3 and TRBJ1-6; D unresolved. The V gene's germline CDR1 is SGHTA and CDR2 FQGTGA. CDR3 size: 17 residues. Trimming stripped 0 bases from V and 5 bases from J, with 14 bases between. As DNA, the CDR3 is TGTGCCAGCAGCTTAACTTCCAGATCCTTAAATAATTCACCCCTCCACTTT. The encoded protein is CASSLTSRSLNNSPLHF.

In this sample, this clonotype turned up many times. The CDR3 DNA follows: TGTGCCAGTAGTATACAGGGTTTCCAAGAGACCCAGTACTTC. Translation gives CASSIQGFQETQYF. The rearrangement joins TRBV19 to TRBJ2-5, with a tentative D call TRBD1 (5 bases). Germline V gene lookup returns CDR1 LNHDA and CDR2 SQIVND (reference sequence). The CDR3 is made up of 14 amino acids. Trimming stripped 2 bases from V and 1 base from J, with 8 bases between.

The genes are TRBV13 and TRBJ2-7, with D hard to call. The V and J ends lost 3 bases and 8 bases respectively, with 11 bases between them. Germline V CDR1 and CDR2: PRHDT, FYEKMQ (reference sequence). This CDR3 has 12 residues. CDR3 in amino acids: CASSFLAPKQYF. CDR3 nucleotides: TGTGCCAGCAGCTTTTTGGCCCCCAAGCAGTACTTC.

A few counts support this clonotype. V usage is TRBV7-2 and J usage is TRBJ2-3; D not certain. Trimming stripped 0 bases from V and 7 bases from J, with 14 bases between. This CDR3 comprises 15 residues. The germline V gene encodes CDR1 SGHTA and CDR2 FQGNSA. The CDR3 DNA is TGTGCCAGCAGCTTAGCGTCCTGGACCCGCAATACGCAGTATTTT. Protein: CASSLASWTRNTQYF.

There are many counts of this clonotype. The V gene is TRBV20-1, the J gene TRBJ1-5; D is undetermined. Germline CDR1 DFQATT, CDR2 SNEGSKA (reference sequence). V dropped 0 bases and J dropped 6 bases, with 6 bases sitting between them. This CDR3 has 12 amino acids. The CDR3, as DNA: TGCAGTGCTAGAGATCTGGGTCAGCCCCAGCATTTT. Its translation: CSARDLGQPQHF.

The chain couples TRBV2 to TRBJ2-5; D gene uncertain. CDR3 length: 10 amino acids. V lost 1 base and J 6 bases, leaving 0 bases between the germline ends. Germline loops: CDR1 SNHLY, CDR2 FYNNEI. CDR3 nucleotide sequence: TGTGCCAGCAGTGAAGAGACCCAGTACTTC. It codes for CASSEETQYF.

This clonotype was detected only a few times. The J gene is TRBJ2-7, the V gene TRBV20-1, with 7 bases lining up with TRBD1. The germline CDR1 and CDR2 sequences are DFQATT and SNEGSKA (reference sequence). J gave up 3 bases and V 0 bases, and 8 bases lay outside the gene matches. The CDR3 has 15 residues. This CDR3 reads CSAREGVAGGYEQYF. The CDR3 coding sequence is TGCAGTGCTAGAGAGGGTGTGGCAGGGGGCTACGAGCAGTACTTC.

This clonotype was counted at least ten times. V is TRBV10-1 and J is TRBJ2-5; no clear D gene. V was shortened by 5 bases and J by 5 bases, with 15 bases between the two germline ends. Germline lookup yields CDR1 WNHNN and CDR2 SYGVQD (reference sequence). The CDR3 consists of 14 residues. The CDR3 sequence is CASSNDLGRETQYF. The CDR3 DNA reads as TGCGCCAGCAGTAACGACCTGGGTAGGGAGACCCAGTACTTC.

This clonotype has just a few counts. The chain recombines TRBV19 with TRBJ1-6; no firm D call. Germline CDR1 LNHDA, CDR2 SQIVND (reference sequence). V lost 4 bases, J lost 7 bases, and 17 bases lay in between. This CDR3 comprises 16 residues. The CDR3 coding sequence is TGTGCCAGTAGTACCCCCGGCACAGTAAAGAATTCACCCCTCCACTTT. It encodes CASSTPGTVKNSPLHF.

This clonotype has more than one count but fewer than ten. J is TRBJ2-3 and V is TRBV5-4; 9 nucleotides line up with TRBD1. Per the germline V gene, CDR1 is SGHNT and CDR2 is YYREEE (reference sequence). V trimming: 1 base; J trimming: 2 bases; junction bases outside the gene matches: 8. The CDR3 extends over 17 amino acids. CDR3 coding DNA: TGTGCCAGCAGCTTGTTTTCCGGGGACAGGGTCACAGATACGCAGTATTTT. Its translation is CASSLFSGDRVTDTQYF.

The chain joins TRBV11-2 to TRBJ2-7; D perhaps matches TRBD1 (5 bases). CDR3 length equals 15 residues. CDR1 and CDR2 (germline): SGHAT, FQNNGV. V was cut by 1 base and J by 7 bases, with 17 bases left in between. DNA for the CDR3: TGTGCCAGCAGCTTAGGGGGCGCGTCGAGAGGAGAGCAGTACTTC. Protein: CASSLGGASRGEQYF.